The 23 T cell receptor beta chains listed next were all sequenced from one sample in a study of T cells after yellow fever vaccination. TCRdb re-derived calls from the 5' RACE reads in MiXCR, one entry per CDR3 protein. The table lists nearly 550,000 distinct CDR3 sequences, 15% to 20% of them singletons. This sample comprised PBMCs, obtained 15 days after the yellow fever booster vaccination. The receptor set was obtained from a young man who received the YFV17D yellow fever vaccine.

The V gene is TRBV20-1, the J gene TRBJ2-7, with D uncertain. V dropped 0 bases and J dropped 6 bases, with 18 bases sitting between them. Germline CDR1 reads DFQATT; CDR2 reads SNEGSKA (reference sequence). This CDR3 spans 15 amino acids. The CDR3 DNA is TGCAGTGCTAGAGATCCCAGATCCGGGCCACCCGAGCAGTACTTC. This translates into CSARDPRSGPPEQYF.

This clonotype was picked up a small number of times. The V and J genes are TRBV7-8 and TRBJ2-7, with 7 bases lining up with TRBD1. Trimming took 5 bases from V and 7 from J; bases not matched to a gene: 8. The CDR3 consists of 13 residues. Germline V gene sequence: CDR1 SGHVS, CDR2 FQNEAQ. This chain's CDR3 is CASSHAAGGEQYF. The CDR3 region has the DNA TGTGCCAGCAGCCACGCGGCAGGGGGAGAGCAGTACTTC.

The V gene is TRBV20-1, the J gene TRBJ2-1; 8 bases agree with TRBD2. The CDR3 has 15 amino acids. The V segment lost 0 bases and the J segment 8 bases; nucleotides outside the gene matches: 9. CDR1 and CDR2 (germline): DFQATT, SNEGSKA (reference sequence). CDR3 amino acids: CSARDPRGSGDEQFF. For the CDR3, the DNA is TGCAGTGCTAGAGACCCCCGTGGTAGCGGGGATGAGCAGTTCTTC.

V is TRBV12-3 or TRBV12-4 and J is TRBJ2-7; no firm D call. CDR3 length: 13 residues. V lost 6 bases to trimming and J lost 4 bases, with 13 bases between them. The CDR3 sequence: CASRGVVEYEQYF. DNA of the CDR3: TGTGCCAGCAGAGGTGTGGTCGAGTACGAGCAGTACTTC.

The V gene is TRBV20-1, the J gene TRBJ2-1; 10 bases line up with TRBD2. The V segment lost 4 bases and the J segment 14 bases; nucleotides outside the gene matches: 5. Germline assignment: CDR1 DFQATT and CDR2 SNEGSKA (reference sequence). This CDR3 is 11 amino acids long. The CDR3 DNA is TGCAGTGCTACTAGCGGGAGTTGGGAGTTCTTC. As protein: CSATSGSWEFF.

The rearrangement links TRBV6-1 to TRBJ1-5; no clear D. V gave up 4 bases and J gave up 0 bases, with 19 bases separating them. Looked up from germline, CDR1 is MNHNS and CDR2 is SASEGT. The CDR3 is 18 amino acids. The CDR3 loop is CASSVDDPSFNSNQPQHF. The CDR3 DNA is TGTGCCAGCAGTGTAGACGACCCCTCCTTCAATAGCAATCAGCCCCAGCATTTT.

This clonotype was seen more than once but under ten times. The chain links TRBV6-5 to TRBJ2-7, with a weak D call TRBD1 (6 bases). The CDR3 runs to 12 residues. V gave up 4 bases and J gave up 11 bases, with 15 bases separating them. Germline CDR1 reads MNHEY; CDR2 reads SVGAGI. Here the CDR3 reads CASSSNRELKYF. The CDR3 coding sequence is TGTGCCAGCAGTTCTAACAGGGAATTAAAGTACTTC.

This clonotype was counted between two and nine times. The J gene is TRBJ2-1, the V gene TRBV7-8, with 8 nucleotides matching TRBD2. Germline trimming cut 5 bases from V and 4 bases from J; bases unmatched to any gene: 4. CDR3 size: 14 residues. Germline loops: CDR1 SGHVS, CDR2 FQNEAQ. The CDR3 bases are TGTGCCAGCAGCCGTAGCGGGAAATACAATGAGCAGTTCTTC. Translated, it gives CASSRSGKYNEQFF.

The CDR3 DNA follows: TGTGCCAGCAGCCAAGGTTCCGCAGGGACGGGGACAGATACGCAGTATTTT. It encodes CASSQGSAGTGTDTQYF. This rearrangement joins TRBV3-1 to TRBJ2-3; D is possibly TRBD1 or TRBD2 (5 bases each). V lost 1 base and J lost 3, with 17 bases in between. CDR1 and CDR2 (germline): LGHDT, YNNKEL (reference sequence). This CDR3 has 17 amino acids.

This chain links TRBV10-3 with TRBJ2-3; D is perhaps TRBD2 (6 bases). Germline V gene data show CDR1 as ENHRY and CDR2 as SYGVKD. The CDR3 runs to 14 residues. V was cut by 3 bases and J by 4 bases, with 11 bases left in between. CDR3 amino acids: CAISDMAGSDTQYF. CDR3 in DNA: TGTGCCATCAGTGACATGGCGGGGTCAGATACGCAGTATTTT.

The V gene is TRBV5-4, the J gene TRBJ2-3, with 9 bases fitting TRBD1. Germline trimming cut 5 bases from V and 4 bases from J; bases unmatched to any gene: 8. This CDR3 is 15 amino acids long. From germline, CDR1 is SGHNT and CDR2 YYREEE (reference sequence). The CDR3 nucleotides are TGTGCCAGCAGACCCCGGGACAGGGTTGCAGATACGCAGTATTTT. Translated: CASRPRDRVADTQYF.

CDR3 in amino acids: CSARVQGLRSEAFF. In DNA form, the CDR3 reads TGCAGTGCTAGAGTCCAGGGACTAAGGTCTGAAGCTTTCTTT. The rearrangement joins TRBV20-1 to TRBJ1-1, with a tentative D call TRBD1 (5 bases). The length of the CDR3 is 14 residues. The germline V gene encodes CDR1 DFQATT and CDR2 SNEGSKA (reference sequence). The V end was cut by 1 base, the J end by 6 bases, with 15 bases between.

The CDR3 protein is CASSLVAGAEGLNNEQFF. CDR3 DNA sequence: TGTGCCAGCAGTTTAGTGGCGGGAGCCGAGGGATTGAACAATGAGCAGTTCTTC. The chain couples TRBV6-5 to TRBJ2-1, with 7 positions matching TRBD2. This CDR3 region has 18 residues. Losses at the gene ends were 4 bases for V and 5 bases for J; bases not matched to a gene: 17. Germline loops: CDR1 MNHEY, CDR2 SVGAGI.

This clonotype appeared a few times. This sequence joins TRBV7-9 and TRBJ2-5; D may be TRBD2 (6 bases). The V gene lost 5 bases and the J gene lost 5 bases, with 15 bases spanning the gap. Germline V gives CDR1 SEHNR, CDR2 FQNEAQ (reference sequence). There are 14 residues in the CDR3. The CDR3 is CASSPNRRDETQYF. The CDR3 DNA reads TGTGCCAGCAGCCCAAATAGGAGGGATGAGACCCAGTACTTC.

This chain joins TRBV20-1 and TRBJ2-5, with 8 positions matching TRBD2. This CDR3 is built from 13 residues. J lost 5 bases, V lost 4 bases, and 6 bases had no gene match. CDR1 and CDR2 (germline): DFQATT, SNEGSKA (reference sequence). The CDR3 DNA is TGCAGTGCTATCGGCGGGGGGATGGAGACCCAGTACTTC. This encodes CSAIGGGMETQYF.

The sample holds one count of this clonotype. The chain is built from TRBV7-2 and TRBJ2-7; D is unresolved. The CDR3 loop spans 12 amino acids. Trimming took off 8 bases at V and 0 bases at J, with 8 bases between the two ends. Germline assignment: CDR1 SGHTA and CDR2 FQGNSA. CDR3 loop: CASVGLSYEQYF. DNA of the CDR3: TGTGCCAGCGTGGGCCTCTCCTACGAGCAGTACTTC.

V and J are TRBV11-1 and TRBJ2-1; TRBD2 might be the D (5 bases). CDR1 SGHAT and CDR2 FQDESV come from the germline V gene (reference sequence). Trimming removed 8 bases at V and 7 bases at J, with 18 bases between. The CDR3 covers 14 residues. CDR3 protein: CASRSTRGFNEQFF. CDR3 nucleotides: TGTGCCAGCCGCTCTACTAGAGGGTTTAATGAGCAGTTCTTC.

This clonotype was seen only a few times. The CDR3 sequence is CASSQKTGGSSYEQYF. For the CDR3, the DNA is TGTGCCAGCAGCCAAAAAACAGGGGGCAGCTCCTACGAGCAGTACTTC. The genes are TRBV3-1 and TRBJ2-7, with 9 bases aligning to TRBD1. The CDR3 loop spans 16 amino acids. Trimming cost V 2 bases and J 0 bases; bases outside gene matches: 5. In germline, CDR1 is LGHDT, CDR2 YNNKEL (reference sequence).

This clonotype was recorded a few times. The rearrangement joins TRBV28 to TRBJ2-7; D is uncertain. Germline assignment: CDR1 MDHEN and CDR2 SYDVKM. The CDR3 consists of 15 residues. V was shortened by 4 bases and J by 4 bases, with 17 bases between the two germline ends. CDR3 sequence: CASSSFGGTAYEQYF. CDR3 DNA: TGTGCCAGCAGTTCCTTTGGCGGCACGGCTTACGAGCAGTACTTC.

The CDR3 sequence is CASLSGGPRYIQYF. The CDR3 DNA reads TGTGCCAGCTTATCGGGAGGGCCCAGGTACATTCAGTACTTC. V is TRBV2 and J is TRBJ2-4, with 8 bases identical to TRBD2. The CDR3 sequence is 14 residues long. Per germline, CDR1 SNHLY and CDR2 FYNNEI. The V gene end was trimmed by 8 bases and the J gene end by 8 bases; junction bases not matched to a gene: 11.

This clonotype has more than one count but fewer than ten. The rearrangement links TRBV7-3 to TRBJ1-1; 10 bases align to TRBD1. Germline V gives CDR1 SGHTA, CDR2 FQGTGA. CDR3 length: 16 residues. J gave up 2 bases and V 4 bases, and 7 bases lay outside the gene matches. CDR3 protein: CASSSTGTGDNTEAFF. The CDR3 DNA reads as TGTGCCAGCAGCTCGACGGGGACAGGGGATAACACTGAAGCTTTCTTT.

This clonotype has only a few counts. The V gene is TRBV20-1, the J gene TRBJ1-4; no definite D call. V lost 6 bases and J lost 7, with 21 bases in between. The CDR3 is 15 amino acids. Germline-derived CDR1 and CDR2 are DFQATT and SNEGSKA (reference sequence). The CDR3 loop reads CSAPSGGLRGEKLFF. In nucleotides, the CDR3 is TGCAGTGCGCCCTCCGGTGGTCTTCGTGGTGAAAAACTGTTTTTT.

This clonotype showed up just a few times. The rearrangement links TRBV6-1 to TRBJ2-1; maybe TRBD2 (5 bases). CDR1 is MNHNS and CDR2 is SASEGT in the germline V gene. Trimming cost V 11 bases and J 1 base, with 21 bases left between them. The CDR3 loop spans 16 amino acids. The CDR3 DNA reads TGTGCCGCCCCCCCCGGAGGCCCCCTTTCCTACAATGAGCAGTTCTTC. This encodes CAAPPGGPLSYNEQFF.